These 26 T cell receptor beta chains share one sample of origin, sequenced in a study of T cell responses to AZD1222 COVID-19 vaccine. The data were produced by immunoSEQ multiplex PCR, yet TCRdb's version contains in-frame clones alone and is incomplete. The sample lists around 200,000 clones, approximately 93% occurring once. Here the sequenced sample was peripheral blood, taken on day 0 of AZD1222 vaccination. These receptor sequences come from an adult in good health.

The chain links TRBV6-5 to TRBJ1-4; no firm D call. The CDR3 length is 15 residues. The V end was cut by 6 bases, the J end by 7 bases, with 18 bases between. CDR1 is MNHEY, CDR2 SVGAGI, per germline. The CDR3 here is CASSKFQDLLEKLFF. CDR3 in DNA: TGTGCCAGCAGCAAGTTCCAGGACCTCCTTGAAAAACTGTTTTTT.

The CDR3 spells CASSQSLGGYTF. CDR3 DNA sequence: TGTGCCAGCAGCCAGTCCTTGGGGGGCTACACCTTC. This chain links TRBV3-1 (or the pseudogene TRBV3-2) with TRBJ1-2; D not resolved. There are 12 residues in the CDR3. The ends were cut back, 3 bases at V and 8 bases at J, with 10 bases in the middle. Germline CDR1 LGHDT, CDR2 YNNKEL (reference sequence).

The chain combines TRBV7-9 with TRBJ1-3; D remains unclear. The CDR3 is made up of 14 amino acids. Germline assignment: CDR1 SEHNR and CDR2 FQNEAQ (reference sequence). Deletions cut 1 base from V and 7 bases from J, with 11 bases between. The DNA of the CDR3 is TGTGCCAGCAGCTTAGATCGGCGACCGAACACCATATATTTT. Translated: CASSLDRRPNTIYF.

The rearrangement links TRBV5-5 to TRBJ1-3, with D hard to call. The germline CDR1 and CDR2 sequences are SGHKS and YYEKEE (reference sequence). CDR3 length: 16 residues. V was trimmed by 0 bases and J by 4 bases, leaving 14 bases between them. The DNA for the CDR3 is TGTGCCAGCAGCTTGGCGCCGGGCTCCGGCGGAAACACCATATATTTT. It specifies CASSLAPGSGGNTIYF.

A few counts support this clone. The gene calls are TRBV10-3 and TRBJ2-7, with TRBD2 matching 13 bases. The length of the CDR3 is 17 residues. The germline gives CDR1 ENHRY, CDR2 SYGVKD. The V segment lost 3 bases and the J segment 0 bases; nucleotides outside the gene matches: 5. CDR3 coding DNA: TGTGCCATCAGTGATACTAGCGGGAGGGCATACTCCTACGAGCAGTACTTC. Translated: CAISDTSGRAYSYEQYF.

This chain uses TRBV6-1 with TRBJ1-2; perhaps TRBD1 as D (5 bases). The germline V and J ends were trimmed by 3 bases and 7 bases, with 9 bases remaining between them. CDR3 length: 12 amino acids. CDR1 and CDR2 from the germline V gene are MNHNS and SASEGT. DNA of the CDR3: TGTGCCAGCAGTGACAGGGACGGTGGCTACACCTTC. It translates to CASSDRDGGYTF.

In its sample, this clone was seen a few times. The CDR3 DNA reads as TGTGCCAGCAGCAGGGGAGGTCAGCCCCAGCATTTT. Its protein product is CASSRGGQPQHF. The chain carries TRBV6-5 and TRBJ1-5; weak D call: TRBD1 (6 bases). CDR1 and CDR2 (germline): MNHEY, SVGAGI. Trimming pared 6 bases from V and 6 bases from J, leaving 9 bases between. This CDR3 contains 12 residues.

The J gene is TRBJ2-2, the V gene TRBV27; 13 nucleotides line up with TRBD2. Germline loops: CDR1 MNHEY, CDR2 SMNVEV (reference sequence). The V segment lost 6 bases and the J segment 7 bases; nucleotides outside the gene matches: 5. This CDR3 is built from 15 residues. The CDR3 sequence: CASRGLAGVGGELFF. In DNA, the CDR3 is TGTGCCAGCAGAGGACTAGCGGGAGTCGGCGGGGAGCTGTTTTTT.

V and J are TRBV28 and TRBJ1-2; weak D call: TRBD1 (5 bases). This CDR3 has 13 residues. V was cut by 5 bases and J by 3 bases, with 10 bases left in between. The germline gives CDR1 MDHEN, CDR2 SYDVKM. CDR3 region: CASSTGTYYGYTF. The DNA of the CDR3 is TGTGCCAGCAGTACTGGGACTTACTATGGCTACACCTTC.

About this clone: Other DNA sequences within the sample encode an identical CDR3. The V call is TRBV3-1 (or the pseudogene TRBV3-2), the J call TRBJ2-1; TRBD2 agrees at 8 bases. Germline CDR1 is LGHDT and CDR2 is YNNKEL (reference sequence). Trimming removed 1 base from V and 1 base from J; junction bases left unmatched: 0. The CDR3 runs to 15 residues. CDR3 sequence (DNA): TGTGCCAGCAGCCAAGGACTAGCGTCCTACAATGAGCAGTTCTTC. Protein product: CASSQGLASYNEQFF.

This chain connects TRBV5-5 to TRBJ2-7, with D unresolved. Trimming removed 0 bases from V and 7 bases from J, with 5 bases in between. This CDR3 region has 11 residues. The germline V gene has CDR1 SGHKS and CDR2 YYEKEE (reference sequence). As DNA, the CDR3 is TGTGCCAGCAGCTTGGATACAGAGCAGTACTTC. It yields the protein CASSLDTEQYF.

For the CDR3, the DNA is TGTGCCAGCAGTTACTCAAGGGATAATTCACCCCTCCACTTT. Its protein is CASSYSRDNSPLHF. J is TRBJ1-6 and V is TRBV6-5; D unresolved. V dropped 0 bases and J dropped 5 bases, with 5 bases sitting between them. CDR1 is MNHEY and CDR2 is SVGAGI in the germline V gene. The CDR3 totals 14 residues.

The CDR3 loop reads CASSGRSSGNTIYF. CDR3 nucleotide sequence: TGTGCCAGCAGCGGACGGAGCTCTGGAAACACCATATATTTT. The genes are TRBV21-1 and TRBJ1-3. TRBV21-1 has pseudogene status. The CDR3 runs 14 residues.

This chain uses TRBV7-2 with TRBJ2-5, with no clear D. CDR3 length equals 14 residues. Looked up from germline, CDR1 is SGHTA and CDR2 is FQGNSA. V was trimmed by 4 bases and J by 2 bases, leaving 11 bases between them. The CDR3 region is CASSSIGSQETQYF. CDR3 in DNA: TGTGCCAGCAGCTCAATCGGCAGTCAAGAGACCCAGTACTTC.

This clone was detected only a few times. The chain couples TRBV25-1 to TRBJ1-6; 7 bases fit TRBD1. Germline trimming cut 4 bases from V and 8 bases from J; bases unmatched to any gene: 8. CDR1 and CDR2 (germline): MGHDK, SYGVNS. The CDR3 is made up of 15 amino acids. This CDR3 reads CASSGTQGVYSPLHF. The CDR3 bases are TGTGCCAGCAGTGGCACGCAGGGGGTCTATTCACCCCTCCACTTT.

The chain joins TRBV2 to TRBJ1-4, with D unclear. The V and J ends lost 7 bases and 8 bases respectively, with 8 bases between them. This CDR3 region has 11 residues. Germline V CDR1 and CDR2: SNHLY, FYNNEI. The CDR3 coding sequence is TGTGCCAGCAACCGAGTAGAAAAACTGTTTTTT. Translated, it gives CASNRVEKLFF.

This sequence joins TRBV18 and TRBJ2-1; unclear D gene. V was clipped by 2 bases and J by 7 bases, with 9 bases between them. Germline V gene data show CDR1 as KGHSH and CDR2 as LQKENI. CDR3 length equals 13 residues. The CDR3 nucleotides read TGTGCCAGCTCACCATTATCACAGAATGAGCAGTTCTTC. It yields the protein CASSPLSQNEQFF.

The chain is built from TRBV5-6 and TRBJ1-3; D is perhaps TRBD1 (5 bases). Trimming left V 5 bases short and J 0 bases short, with 15 bases between. CDR1 and CDR2 (germline): SGHDT, YYEEEE. This CDR3 comprises 16 residues. The CDR3 reads CASSRRDLGSGNTIYF. The CDR3 DNA follows: TGTGCCAGCAGTCGCCGGGACCTCGGCTCTGGAAACACCATATATTTT.

V usage is TRBV6-5 and J usage is TRBJ2-1; D call uncertain. Trimming pared 5 bases from V and 5 bases from J, leaving 16 bases between. The germline V gene has CDR1 MNHEY and CDR2 SVGAGI. The CDR3 length is 15 residues. The CDR3 DNA follows: TGTGCCAGCAGTCCCGTAACGGCGCCTAACAATGAGCAGTTCTTC. Translated, it gives CASSPVTAPNNEQFF.

The chain is built from TRBV2 and TRBJ1-1, with D maybe TRBD1 (6 bases). The CDR3 covers 14 residues. V lost 4 bases and J 1 base, leaving 10 bases between the germline ends. Germline V CDR1 and CDR2: SNHLY, FYNNEI. CDR3 in DNA: TGTGCCAGCAGTGTTGGGGGACAGAACACTGAAGCTTTCTTT. Residues: CASSVGGQNTEAFF.

The chain links TRBV11-2 to TRBJ2-1; 8 nucleotides match TRBD2. From germline, CDR1 is SGHAT and CDR2 FQNNGV. The CDR3 totals 18 residues. Trimming at V came to 5 bases and at J to 1 base, leaving 13 bases not matched to a gene. The CDR3 region has the DNA TGTGCCAGCAGCATACGAGCCCCGAGCGGGAGATCCTACAATGAGCAGTTCTTC. As protein: CASSIRAPSGRSYNEQFF. Together with reference TRBV11-2 and TRBJ2-1, the CDR3 gives the full variable domain: EAGVAQSPRYKIIEKRQSVAFWCNPISGHATLYWYQQILGQGPKLLIQFQNNGVVDDSQLPKDRFSAERLKGVDSTLKIQPAKLEDSAVYLCASSIRAPSGRSYNEQFFGPGTRLTVL.

This chain joins TRBV27 and TRBJ1-5; D might be TRBD1 (5 bases). V lost 2 bases and J lost 2, with 10 bases in between. The CDR3 is 15 residues long. Germline V CDR1 and CDR2: MNHEY, SMNVEV (reference sequence). CDR3 loop: CASSLGGLGNQPQHF. The CDR3 coding sequence is TGTGCCAGCAGTTTAGGGGGACTGGGCAATCAGCCCCAGCATTTT.

The genes are TRBV2 and TRBJ1-1; TRBD1 matches at 8 bases. The CDR3 runs to 14 residues. Germline CDR1 is SNHLY and CDR2 is FYNNEI. The ends lost 5 bases at V and 1 base at J; junction bases unmatched: 3. This CDR3 reads CASSNTGGNTEAFF. The CDR3 bases are TGTGCCAGCAGTAATACAGGGGGGAACACTGAAGCTTTCTTT.

This clone has a single count. The CDR3 DNA is TGCGCCAGCAGCTTGCTAGCGGGGGGTGAGCAGTACTTC. Translating it yields CASSLLAGGEQYF. The rearrangement uses TRBV5-1 and TRBJ2-7, with 11 bases identical to TRBD2. The length of the CDR3 is 13 residues. V dropped 1 base and J dropped 7; count of bases not matched to a gene: 1. Germline-derived CDR1 and CDR2 are SGHRS and YFSETQ.

This clone was seen just once. V usage is TRBV7-9 and J usage is TRBJ2-1; possible D gene TRBD2, 6 bases. This CDR3 comprises 16 residues. V lost 4 bases and J 2 bases, leaving 15 bases between the germline ends. The germline CDR1 and CDR2 sequences are SEHNR and FQNEAQ (reference sequence). DNA of the CDR3: TGTGCCAGCAGCTCCCGTTTAGCTAGCGCCTACAATGAGCAGTTCTTC. Protein sequence: CASSSRLASAYNEQFF.

The chain couples TRBV12-3 or TRBV12-4 to TRBJ1-2, with no clear D. The V and J ends lost 2 bases and 0 bases respectively, with 4 bases between them. CDR3 length: 13 residues. CDR3 residues: CASSLRANYGYTF. The CDR3 DNA reads TGTGCCAGCAGTTTAAGGGCTAACTATGGCTACACCTTC.